This passage covers 20 T cell receptor beta chains from one sample sequenced in a study of T cell responses to AZD1222 COVID-19 vaccine. TCRdb's copy holds only in-frame clones and misses some; the assay was immunoSEQ multiplex PCR. This table holds around 100,000 clones, approximately 90% found once. Here the sequenced sample was peripheral blood, taken on day 0 of AZD1222 vaccination. These receptors were obtained from an adult in good health.

CDR3 coding DNA: TGTGCCAGCAGTTTCAGGAGCCCCTACGAGCAGTACTTC. Amino acid sequence: CASSFRSPYEQYF. The J gene is TRBJ2-7, the V gene TRBV12-3 or TRBV12-4; D remains ambiguous. The CDR3 has 13 amino acids. Trimming removed 3 bases at V and 2 bases at J, with 8 bases between.

The chain has TRBV7-9 and TRBJ1-1; a weak D match, TRBD1 (5 bases). The CDR3 spans 15 residues. Trimming stripped 0 bases from V and 3 bases from J, with 11 bases between. Germline V gene sequence: CDR1 SEHNR, CDR2 FQNEAQ (reference sequence). CDR3 nucleotides: TGTGCCAGCAGCTTAGCCCTGGGGGGGGACACTGAAGCTTTCTTT. Amino acids: CASSLALGGDTEAFF.

This clone was counted once. The rearrangement links TRBV4-1 to TRBJ2-5; D unresolved. From germline, CDR1 is MGHRA and CDR2 YSYEKL. Deletions cut 1 base from V and 1 base from J, with 10 bases between. The CDR3 totals 15 residues. For the CDR3, the DNA is TGCGCCAGCAGCCAAGCCCCGTCGGGCCAAGAGACCCAGTACTTC. This gives the protein CASSQAPSGQETQYF.

In this sample, this clone turned up a few times. This chain links TRBV2 with TRBJ2-2; either TRBD1 or TRBD2 may supply D (5 bases each). The germline gives CDR1 SNHLY, CDR2 FYNNEI. The CDR3 spans 18 residues. Trimming took 6 bases from V and 2 from J, leaving 22 bases between them. The CDR3 loop reads CASRPLHTGLRNTGELFF. CDR3 coding DNA: TGTGCCAGCAGGCCCCTTCACACAGGACTTCGAAACACCGGGGAGCTGTTTTTT.

This clone appeared a single time. The CDR3 loop reads CASSPDRVGFYEQYF. The CDR3 DNA is TGTGCCAGCAGTCCGGACAGGGTAGGTTTCTACGAGCAGTACTTC. V gene TRBV27 combines with J gene TRBJ2-7; 8 bases line up with TRBD1. Germline V gives CDR1 MNHEY, CDR2 SMNVEV (reference sequence). Germline trimming cut 5 bases from V and 3 bases from J; bases unmatched to any gene: 9. CDR3 length equals 15 residues.

In DNA form, the CDR3 reads TGCGCCAGCAGCTTGGAGGGCCTCAATTCACCCCTCCACTTT. It translates to CASSLEGLNSPLHF. V usage is TRBV5-1 and J usage is TRBJ1-6; the D is unclear. CDR1 is SGHRS and CDR2 is YFSETQ in the germline V gene. The CDR3 sequence is 14 residues long. V was clipped by 0 bases and J by 7 bases, with 8 bases between them.

CDR3 sequence (DNA): TGTGCCAGCAGCTCCAGGGTGAGGCAAGAGACCCAGTACTTC. The encoded protein is CASSSRVRQETQYF. J is TRBJ2-5 and V is TRBV5-5, with D possibly being TRBD1 (5 bases). V shed 3 bases and J shed 2 bases, with 11 bases lying between them. Germline CDR1 is SGHKS and CDR2 is YYEKEE (reference sequence). There are 14 residues in the CDR3.

V usage is TRBV5-4 and J usage is TRBJ2-5; D gene ambiguous. Trimming cost V 0 bases and J 5 bases, with 11 bases left between them. CDR1 and CDR2 (germline): SGHNT, YYREEE (reference sequence). CDR3 length: 14 amino acids. The chain's CDR3 is CASSLGIWAETQYF. The CDR3 nucleotides read TGTGCCAGCAGCTTGGGAATCTGGGCCGAGACCCAGTACTTC.

The genes are TRBV28 and TRBJ1-5; possibly TRBD1 for D (5 bases). The length of the CDR3 is 16 residues. CDR1 is MDHEN and CDR2 is SYDVKM in the germline V gene. Between the trimmed V and J ends, which lost 10 bases and 1 base, there was a span of 20 bases. In DNA form, the CDR3 reads TGTGCCATCAAAAGGTGGGGCGCGGTGAGCAATCAGCCCCAGCATTTT. This sequence encodes CAIKRWGAVSNQPQHF.

The chain carries TRBV2 and TRBJ2-7; possibly TRBD1 or TRBD2 for D (6 bases each). Trimming removed 5 bases at V and 2 bases at J, with 13 bases between. Germline V gives CDR1 SNHLY, CDR2 FYNNEI. The CDR3 is made up of 14 amino acids. CDR3 sequence reads: CASSMRGVPYEQYF. The CDR3 nucleotides are TGTGCCAGCAGTATGAGGGGGGTCCCCTACGAGCAGTACTTC. Based on the CDR3 plus reference TRBV2 and TRBJ2-7, the full variable domain is EPEVTQTPSHQVTQMGQEVILRCVPISNHLYFYWYRQILGQKVEFLVSFYNNEISEKSEIFDDQFSVERPDGSNFTLKIRSTKLEDSAMYFCASSMRGVPYEQYFGPGTRLTVT.

The gene calls are TRBV30 and TRBJ1-1; 10 bases map to TRBD1. The germline V gene encodes CDR1 GTSNPN and CDR2 SVGIG (reference sequence). The CDR3 extends over 14 amino acids. Trimming cost V 5 bases and J 3 bases; bases outside gene matches: 6. CDR3 sequence: CAWRTGTGDTEAFF. The CDR3 nucleotides read TGTGCCTGGCGGACCGGGACAGGGGACACTGAAGCTTTCTTT.

V and J are TRBV6-5 and TRBJ1-4; D might be TRBD1 (5 bases). CDR1 MNHEY and CDR2 SVGAGI come from the germline V gene. With 5 bases removed from V and 7 bases from J, the gap between germline ends came to 14 bases. The CDR3 is 14 residues long. In DNA, the CDR3 is TGTGCCAGCAGTCGCGGGGGTGGGACTGAAAAACTGTTTTTT. It is translated as CASSRGGGTEKLFF.

The chain carries TRBV7-2 and TRBJ1-1; 9 bases agree with TRBD1. The trim removed 4 bases at V and 10 bases at J, leaving 10 bases unmatched. Germline assignment: CDR1 SGHTA and CDR2 FQGNSA. The CDR3 loop spans 14 amino acids. This CDR3 is CASSWDRVSRGAFF. In DNA, the CDR3 is TGTGCCAGCAGCTGGGACAGGGTGAGTAGGGGAGCTTTCTTT. The full variable domain, rest sourced from reference TRBV7-2 and TRBJ1-1, is GAGVSQSPSNKVTEKGKDVELRCDPISGHTALYWYRQSLGQGLEFLIYFQGNSAPDKSGLPSDRFSAERTGGSVSTLTIQRTQQEDSAVYLCASSWDRVSRGAFFGQGTRLTVV.

This clone was picked up one time. The genes are TRBV5-5 and TRBJ1-3; D gene uncertain. Germline V CDR1 and CDR2: SGHKS, YYEKEE (reference sequence). There are 16 residues in the CDR3. With 3 bases removed from V and 0 bases from J, the gap between germline ends came to 13 bases. CDR3 in DNA: TGTGCCAGCAGCTCAGGACCGATCTTCTCTGGAAACACCATATATTTT. The encoded protein is CASSSGPIFSGNTIYF.

This chain uses TRBV28 with TRBJ1-2; the D is unclear. The germline V and J ends were trimmed by 1 base and 4 bases, with 10 bases remaining between them. Germline CDR1 reads MDHEN; CDR2 reads SYDVKM. The CDR3 totals 14 residues. CDR3 sequence reads: CASSLSPTVYGYTF. The CDR3 DNA is TGTGCCAGCAGTTTATCCCCGACCGTCTATGGCTACACCTTC.

This clone has only one observation. The chain has TRBV27 and TRBJ1-1; no clear D. Trimming removed 5 bases from V and 7 bases from J, with 11 bases in between. Germline V lookup: CDR1 MNHEY, CDR2 SMNVEV (reference sequence). The CDR3 is 12 amino acids. The CDR3 DNA follows: TGTGCCAGCAGTGTCCCCACAGTTGAAGCTTTCTTT. Translating gives CASSVPTVEAFF.

V and J are TRBV19 and TRBJ2-2; a weak D match, TRBD2 (6 bases). CDR3 length: 13 amino acids. The ends were cut back, 2 bases at V and 13 bases at J, with 14 bases in the middle. Germline CDR1 and CDR2: LNHDA and SQIVND (reference sequence). The CDR3 here is CASSIWGLEGLFF. The CDR3 nucleotides read TGTGCCAGTAGTATATGGGGACTGGAGGGGCTGTTTTTT.

J is TRBJ2-2 and V is TRBV20-1; D is possibly TRBD1 or TRBD2 (5 bases each). The V end lost 3 bases, the J end lost 5 bases, and 13 bases lay between the germline ends. CDR3 length: 14 amino acids. Germline V gene lookup returns CDR1 DFQATT and CDR2 SNEGSKA (reference sequence). The CDR3 bases are TGCAGTGCTAGTTTACGGGACGGAACCGGGGAGCTGTTTTTT. Its protein is CSASLRDGTGELFF.

The J gene is TRBJ1-3, the V gene TRBV13; D call uncertain. The ends were cut back, 1 base at V and 6 bases at J, with 10 bases in the middle. CDR3 length: 14 amino acids. CDR1 is PRHDT and CDR2 is FYEKMQ in the germline V gene (reference sequence). The CDR3 loop is CASSLDRIENTIYF. The DNA of the CDR3 is TGTGCCAGCAGCTTAGACAGAATCGAAAACACCATATATTTT.

This chain uses TRBV6-1 with TRBJ1-4; the D gene is possibly TRBD1 (6 bases). Germline lookup yields CDR1 MNHNS and CDR2 SASEGT. The CDR3 spans 15 residues. The ends were cut back, 2 bases at V and 5 bases at J, with 12 bases in the middle. The CDR3 DNA reads TGTGCCAGCAGTGAACTTAGGGGGGAGAATGAAAAACTGTTTTTT. Translated: CASSELRGENEKLFF.